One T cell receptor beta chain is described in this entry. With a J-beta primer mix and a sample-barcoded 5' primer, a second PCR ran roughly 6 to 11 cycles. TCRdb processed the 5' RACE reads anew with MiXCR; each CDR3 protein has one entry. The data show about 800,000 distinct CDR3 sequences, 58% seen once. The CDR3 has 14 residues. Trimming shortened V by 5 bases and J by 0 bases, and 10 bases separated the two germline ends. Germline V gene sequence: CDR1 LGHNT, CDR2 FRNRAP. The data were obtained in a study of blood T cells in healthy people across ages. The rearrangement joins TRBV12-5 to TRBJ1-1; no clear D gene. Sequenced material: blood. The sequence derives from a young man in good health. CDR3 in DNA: TGTGCTAGTGGTCGAGGGCAGCTGAACACTGAAGCTTTCTTT. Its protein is CASGRGQLNTEAFF.